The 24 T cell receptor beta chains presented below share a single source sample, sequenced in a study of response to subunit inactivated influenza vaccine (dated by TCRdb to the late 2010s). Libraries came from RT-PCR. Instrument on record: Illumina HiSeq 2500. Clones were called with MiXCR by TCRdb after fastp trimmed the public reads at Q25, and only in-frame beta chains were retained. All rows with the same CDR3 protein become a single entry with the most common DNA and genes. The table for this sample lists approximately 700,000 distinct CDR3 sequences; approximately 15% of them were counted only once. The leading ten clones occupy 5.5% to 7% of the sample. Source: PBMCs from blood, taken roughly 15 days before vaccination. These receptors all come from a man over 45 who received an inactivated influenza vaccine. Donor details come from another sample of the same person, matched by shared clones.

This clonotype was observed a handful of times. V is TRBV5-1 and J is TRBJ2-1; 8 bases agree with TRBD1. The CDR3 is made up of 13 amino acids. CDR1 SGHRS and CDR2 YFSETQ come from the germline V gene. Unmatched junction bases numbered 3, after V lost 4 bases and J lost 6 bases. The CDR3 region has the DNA TGCGCCAGCAGCCCGGACAGGGTCAATGAGCAGTTCTTC. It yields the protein CASSPDRVNEQFF.

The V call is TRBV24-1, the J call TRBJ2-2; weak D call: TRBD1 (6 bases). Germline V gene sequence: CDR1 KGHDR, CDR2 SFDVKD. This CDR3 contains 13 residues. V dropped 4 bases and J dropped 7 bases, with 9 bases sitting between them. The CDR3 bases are TGTGCCACCAGTGAGAACAGGGTCGGGGAGCTGTTTTTT. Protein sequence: CATSENRVGELFF.

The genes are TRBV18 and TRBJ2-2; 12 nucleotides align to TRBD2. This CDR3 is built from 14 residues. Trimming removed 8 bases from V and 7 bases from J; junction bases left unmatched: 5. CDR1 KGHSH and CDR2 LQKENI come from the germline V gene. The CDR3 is CASTPGLAGGELFF. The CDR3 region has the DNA TGTGCCAGCACTCCGGGACTAGCGGGCGGGGAGCTGTTTTTT.

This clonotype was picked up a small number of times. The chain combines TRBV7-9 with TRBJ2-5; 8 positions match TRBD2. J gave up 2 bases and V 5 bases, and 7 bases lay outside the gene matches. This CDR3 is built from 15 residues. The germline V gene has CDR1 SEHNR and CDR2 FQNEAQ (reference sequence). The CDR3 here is CASSPGGGRQETQYF. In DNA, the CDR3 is TGTGCCAGCAGCCCCGGGGGGGGACGACAAGAGACCCAGTACTTC.

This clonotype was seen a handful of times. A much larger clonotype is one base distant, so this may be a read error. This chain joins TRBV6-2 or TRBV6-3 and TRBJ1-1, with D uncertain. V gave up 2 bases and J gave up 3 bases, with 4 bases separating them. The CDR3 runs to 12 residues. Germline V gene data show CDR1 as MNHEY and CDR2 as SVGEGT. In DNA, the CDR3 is TGTGCCAGCAGTTACCGGGACACTGAAGCTTTCTTT. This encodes CASSYRDTEAFF.

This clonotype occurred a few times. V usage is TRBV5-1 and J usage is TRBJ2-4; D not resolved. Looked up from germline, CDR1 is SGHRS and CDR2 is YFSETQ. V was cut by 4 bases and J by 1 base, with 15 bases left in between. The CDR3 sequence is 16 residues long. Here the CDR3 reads CASSKTPVTAKNIQYF. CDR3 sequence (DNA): TGCGCCAGCAGCAAGACCCCGGTGACTGCCAAAAACATTCAGTACTTC.

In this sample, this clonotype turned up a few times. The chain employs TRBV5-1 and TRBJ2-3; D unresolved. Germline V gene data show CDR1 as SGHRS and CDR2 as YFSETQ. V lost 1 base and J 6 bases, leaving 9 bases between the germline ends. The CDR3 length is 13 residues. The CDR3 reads CASSLTDADTQYF. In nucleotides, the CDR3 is TGCGCCAGCAGCTTGACAGATGCCGATACGCAGTATTTT.

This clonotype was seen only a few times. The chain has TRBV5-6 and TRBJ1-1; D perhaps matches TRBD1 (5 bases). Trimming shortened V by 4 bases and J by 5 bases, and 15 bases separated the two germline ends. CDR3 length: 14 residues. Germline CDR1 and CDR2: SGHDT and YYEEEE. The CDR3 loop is CASSTGTEGTEAFF. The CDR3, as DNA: TGTGCCAGCAGCACCGGGACTGAGGGAACTGAAGCTTTCTTT.

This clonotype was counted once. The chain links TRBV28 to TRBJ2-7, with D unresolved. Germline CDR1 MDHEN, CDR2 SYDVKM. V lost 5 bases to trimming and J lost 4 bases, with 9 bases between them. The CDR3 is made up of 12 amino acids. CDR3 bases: TGTGCCAGCAGTCTTGCCTGGTACGAGCAGTACTTC. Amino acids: CASSLAWYEQYF.

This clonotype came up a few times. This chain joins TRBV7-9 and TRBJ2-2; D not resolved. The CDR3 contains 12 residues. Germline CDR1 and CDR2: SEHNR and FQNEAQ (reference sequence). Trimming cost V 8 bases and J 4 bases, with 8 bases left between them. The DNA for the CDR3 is TGTGCCAGCCGGGTGAGCACCGGGGAGCTGTTTTTT. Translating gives CASRVSTGELFF.

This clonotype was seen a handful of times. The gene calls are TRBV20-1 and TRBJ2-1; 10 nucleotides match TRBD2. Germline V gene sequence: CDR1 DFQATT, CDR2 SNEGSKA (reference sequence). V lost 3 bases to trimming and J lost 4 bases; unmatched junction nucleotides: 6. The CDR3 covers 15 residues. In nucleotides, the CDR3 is TGCAGTGCTAGGGAAGCGGGAGGGTTGTACAATGAGCAGTTCTTC. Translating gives CSAREAGGLYNEQFF.

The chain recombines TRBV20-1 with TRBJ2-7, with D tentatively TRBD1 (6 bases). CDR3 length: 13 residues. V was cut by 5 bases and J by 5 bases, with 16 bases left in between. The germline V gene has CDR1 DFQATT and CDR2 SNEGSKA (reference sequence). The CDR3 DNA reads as TGCAGTGCTCAACGGGACATGACAAACGAGCAGTACTTC. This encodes CSAQRDMTNEQYF.

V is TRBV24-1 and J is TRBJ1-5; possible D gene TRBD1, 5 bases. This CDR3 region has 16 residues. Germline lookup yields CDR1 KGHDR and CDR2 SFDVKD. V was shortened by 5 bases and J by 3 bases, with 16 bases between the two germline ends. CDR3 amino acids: CATSGGGDRPNQPQHF. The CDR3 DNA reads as TGTGCCACCAGTGGAGGAGGCGACAGACCCAATCAGCCCCAGCATTTT.

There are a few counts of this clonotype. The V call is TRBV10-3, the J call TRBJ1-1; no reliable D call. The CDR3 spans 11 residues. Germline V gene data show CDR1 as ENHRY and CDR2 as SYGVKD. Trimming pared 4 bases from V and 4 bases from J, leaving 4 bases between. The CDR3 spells CAISGSTEAFF. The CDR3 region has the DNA TGTGCCATCAGTGGCAGCACTGAAGCTTTCTTT.

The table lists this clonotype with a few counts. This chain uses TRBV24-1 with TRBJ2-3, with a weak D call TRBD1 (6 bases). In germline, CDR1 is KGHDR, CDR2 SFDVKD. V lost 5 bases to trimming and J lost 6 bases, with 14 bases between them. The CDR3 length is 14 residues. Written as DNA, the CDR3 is TGTGCCACCAGTGGCGCCGGGACAAAGGATACGCAGTATTTT. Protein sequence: CATSGAGTKDTQYF.

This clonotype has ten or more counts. CDR3 sequence reads: CASSRTSGEYEQYF. The CDR3 DNA is TGCGCCAGCAGTAGGACTAGCGGGGAATACGAGCAGTACTTC. The chain combines TRBV5-1 with TRBJ2-7, with 12 nucleotides matching TRBD2. The germline V gene has CDR1 SGHRS and CDR2 YFSETQ. This CDR3 has 14 amino acids. J lost 4 bases, V lost 5 bases, and 4 bases had no gene match.

This chain's CDR3 is CASRLVGTKNIQYF. In nucleotides, the CDR3 is TGTGCCAGCAGGCTCGTCGGGACCAAAAACATTCAGTACTTC. The rearrangement uses TRBV6-2 or TRBV6-3 and TRBJ2-4; a weak D match, TRBD2 (5 bases). Germline CDR1 MNHEY, CDR2 SVGEGT. This CDR3 spans 14 amino acids. Trimming shortened V by 6 bases and J by 2 bases, and 11 bases separated the two germline ends.

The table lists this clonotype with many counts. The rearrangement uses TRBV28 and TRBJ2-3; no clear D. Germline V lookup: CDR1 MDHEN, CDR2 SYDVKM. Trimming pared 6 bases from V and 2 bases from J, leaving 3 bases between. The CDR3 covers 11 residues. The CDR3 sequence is CASRNTDTQYF. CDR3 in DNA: TGTGCCAGCAGAAACACAGATACGCAGTATTTT.

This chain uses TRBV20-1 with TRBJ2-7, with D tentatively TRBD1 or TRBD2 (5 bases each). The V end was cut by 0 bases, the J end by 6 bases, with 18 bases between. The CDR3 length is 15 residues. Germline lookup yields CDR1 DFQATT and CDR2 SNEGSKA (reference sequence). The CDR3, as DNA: TGCAGTGCTAGAGACACAGACGGCCGTGGGGGCGAGCAGTACTTC. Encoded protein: CSARDTDGRGGEQYF.

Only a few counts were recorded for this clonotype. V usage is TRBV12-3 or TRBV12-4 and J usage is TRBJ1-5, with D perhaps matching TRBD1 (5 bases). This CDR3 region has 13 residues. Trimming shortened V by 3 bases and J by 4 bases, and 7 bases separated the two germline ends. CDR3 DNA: TGTGCCAGCAGTTTTTGGGGGAATCAGCCCCAGCATTTT. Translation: CASSFWGNQPQHF.

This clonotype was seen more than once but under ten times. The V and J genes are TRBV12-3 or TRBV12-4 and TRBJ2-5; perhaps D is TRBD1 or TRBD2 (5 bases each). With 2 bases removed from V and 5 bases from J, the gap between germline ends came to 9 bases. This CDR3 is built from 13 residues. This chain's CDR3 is CASSLIEGETQYF. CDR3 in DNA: TGTGCCAGCAGTTTAATCGAGGGGGAGACCCAGTACTTC.

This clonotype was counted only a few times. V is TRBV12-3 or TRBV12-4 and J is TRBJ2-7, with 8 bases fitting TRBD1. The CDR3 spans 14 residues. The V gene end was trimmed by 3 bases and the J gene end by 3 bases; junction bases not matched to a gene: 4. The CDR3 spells CASSFATGVYEQYF. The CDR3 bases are TGTGCCAGCAGTTTCGCGACAGGGGTCTACGAGCAGTACTTC.

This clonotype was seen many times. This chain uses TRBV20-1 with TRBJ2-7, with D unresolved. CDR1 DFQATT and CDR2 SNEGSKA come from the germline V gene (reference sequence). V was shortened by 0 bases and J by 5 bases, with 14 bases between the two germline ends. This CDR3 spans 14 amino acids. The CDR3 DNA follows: TGCAGTGCTAGAGATCGTCCTAGTTCCGACGAGCAGTACTTC. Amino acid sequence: CSARDRPSSDEQYF.

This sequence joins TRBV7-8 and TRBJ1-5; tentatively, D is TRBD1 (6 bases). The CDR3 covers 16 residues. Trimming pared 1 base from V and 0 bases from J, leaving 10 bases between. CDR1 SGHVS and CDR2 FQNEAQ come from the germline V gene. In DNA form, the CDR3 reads TGTGCCAGCAGCTTAGTGACAGGACGTAGCAATCAGCCCCAGCATTTT. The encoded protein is CASSLVTGRSNQPQHF.